The source of this T cell receptor (beta chain) is a study of blood T cell repertoires in COVID-19. TCRdb's table, derived via immunoSEQ multiplex PCR, lists solely in-frame clones and lacks some. The table records 180,000 or so clones, roughly 80% of them present only once. This CDR3 contains 16 residues. Germline CDR1 is SGHDT and CDR2 is YYEEEE. The trim removed 4 bases at V and 5 bases at J, leaving 10 bases unmatched. Resolution of symptoms, clearance, or two negative PCRs was present in recovered Cohort 3 donors. This clonotype was obtained from a man between 50 and 59 years old who had recovered from COVID-19. This chain joins TRBV5-6 and TRBJ1-5; the match to TRBD1 covers 9 bases. Sequenced material: PBMCs or T cells enriched from blood (not recorded which). CDR3 nucleotide sequence: TGTGCCAGCAGCCGAGGGACAGGGAGAGTCGATCAGCCCCAGCATTTT. Translated, it gives CASSRGTGRVDQPQHF.